Given below is one T cell receptor beta chain in context. Produced via immunoSEQ multiplex PCR; TCRdb's table is partial and in-frame only. The sample consists of roughly 65,000 clones, roughly 92% of them appearing once. This sample is part of a study of T cells after somatic rescue of genetic block. CDR1 is MNHNS and CDR2 is SASEGT in the germline V gene. V lost 2 bases and J 0 bases, leaving 14 bases between the germline ends. There are 18 residues in the CDR3. The chain recombines TRBV6-1 with TRBJ2-6, with D maybe TRBD1 (5 bases). The receptor was derived from a man aged 35-49 years. The sequenced sample consisted of peripheral blood mononuclear cells (PBMCs). The CDR3 DNA reads as TGTGCCAGCAGTGAATTCGGACAAACGAGCTCTGGGGCCAACGTCCTGACTTTC. It yields the protein CASSEFGQTSSGANVLTF.